The rows below give T cell receptor beta chains drawn from one sample of a study of shared clonotypes between healthy human individuals. TCRdb's copy holds only in-frame clones and misses some; the assay was immunoSEQ multiplex PCR. The table shows approximately 2.5 million clones, with just over 90% occurring only once. Input material: naive CD4+ T cells sorted from blood. These receptors all come from a man younger than 30 in good health. Both conserved end residues are part of each CDR3. A D gene is named only where the DNA matches it firmly. Clone size, where shown, is once, few, many, or a class for clones that have expanded.

TRBV10-1	.	.	TRBJ2-5	CASSVGGGLGEETQYF	TGCGCCAGCAGTGTAGGTGGCGGGCTAGGGGAGGAGACCCAGTACTTC
TRBV29-1	TRBD1	.	TRBJ1-4	CSVGQGAFHEKLFF	TGCAGCGTTGGACAGGGGGCCTTTCATGAAAAACTGTTTTTT
TRBV5-1	TRBD1	once	TRBJ2-3	CASSSGTGADTQYF	TGCGCCAGCAGCTCCGGGACAGGGGCAGATACGCAGTATTTT
TRBV5-1	.	.	TRBJ1-6	CASSLEGVSPLHF	TGCGCCAGCTCCCTAGAGGGCGTTTCACCCCTCCACTTT
TRBV7-9	.	.	TRBJ2-4	CASSLEGAKNIQYF	TGTGCCAGCAGCTTAGAGGGGGCCAAAAACATTCAGTACTTC
TRBV2	.	.	TRBJ1-1	CASTDRRMNTEAFF	TGTGCCAGCACCGACAGGAGAATGAACACTGAAGCTTTCTTT
TRBV11-3	TRBD2	.	TRBJ2-2	CASSLTASGIGELFF	TGTGCCAGCAGCTTAACGGCTAGCGGGATCGGGGAGCTGTTTTTT
TRBV6-5	TRBD2	.	TRBJ2-1	CASRLAGLGYNEQFF	TGTGCCAGCAGACTAGCGGGACTCGGCTACAATGAGCAGTTCTTC
TRBV19	.	once	TRBJ1-5	CASSLGNQPQHF	TGTGCCAGTAGTCTAGGCAATCAGCCCCAGCATTTT
TRBV7-2	TRBD2	.	TRBJ2-7	CASSLPSGRSREQYF	TGTGCCAGCAGCTTACCTAGCGGGAGAAGTAGGGAGCAGTACTTC
TRBV5-8	.	.	TRBJ2-5	CASSLGWETQYF	TGTGCCAGCAGCTTGGGGTGGGAGACCCAGTACTTC
TRBV27	.	.	TRBJ1-5	CARKHQPQHF	TGTGCCAGGAAACATCAGCCCCAGCATTTT
TRBV7-2	.	.	TRBJ1-1	CASNLGGVVNTEAFF	TGTGCCAGCAACCTGGGAGGGGTGGTGAACACTGAAGCTTTCTTT
TRBV5-1	.	.	TRBJ2-1	CASSLAPGSETYNEQFF	TGCGCCAGCAGCTTGGCCCCAGGGTCCGAGACCTACAATGAGCAGTTCTTC
TRBV28	.	.	TRBJ1-1	CASSLSAAGNTEAFF	TGTGCCAGCAGTTTATCGGCCGCGGGGAACACTGAAGCTTTCTTT
TRBV25-1	TRBD1	.	TRBJ1-2	CASRGQVGGYTF	TGTGCCAGCAGGGGACAGGTGGGCGGCTACACCTTC
TRBV11-1	TRBD1	.	TRBJ2-7	CASSMPGTGFPYEQYF	TGTGCCAGCAGCATGCCGGGGACAGGGTTTCCCTACGAGCAGTACTTC
TRBV29-1	.	.	TRBJ2-5	CSTRDSSRETQYF	TGCAGCACGCGGGACTCGAGCCGAGAGACCCAGTACTTC
TRBV7-9	.	.	TRBJ2-2	CASSLLSGELFF	TGTGCCAGCAGCTTATTATCCGGGGAGCTGTTTTTT
TRBV10-3	TRBD1	.	TRBJ1-5	CATRQGMNQPQHF	TGTGCCACCAGACAGGGGATGAATCAGCCCCAGCATTTT
TRBV2	TRBD2	.	TRBJ2-3	CASMRGLAASTDTQYF	TGTGCCAGCATGAGGGGACTAGCGGCTAGCACAGATACGCAGTATTTT
TRBV15	TRBD2	.	TRBJ2-1	CATSRDEAGVSNEQFF	TGTGCCACCAGCAGAGACGAGGCGGGAGTGTCCAATGAGCAGTTCTTC
TRBV7-9	TRBD1	.	TRBJ1-1	CASSYEPGQGDRWTEAFF	TGTGCCAGCAGCTACGAGCCGGGACAGGGGGATCGGTGGACTGAAGCTTTCTTT
TRBV28	.	.	TRBJ1-1	CASEGGGLGAEAFF	TGTGCCAGCGAGGGAGGCGGCCTTGGGGCTGAAGCTTTCTTT
TRBV6-1	TRBD2	.	TRBJ2-7	CASSEGSGGKGVYEQYF	TGTGCCAGCAGTGAAGGGAGCGGGGGAAAGGGAGTCTACGAGCAGTACTTC
TRBV5-1	.	.	TRBJ1-1	CASSLELANTEAFF	TGCGCCAGCAGCTTGGAACTGGCGAACACTGAAGCTTTCTTT
TRBV25-1	.	.	TRBJ2-7	CASSQGGGHEQYF	TGTGCCAGCAGCCAGGGGGGTGGCCACGAGCAGTACTTC
TRBV5-6	TRBD2	.	TRBJ2-5	CASSGTSGRPETQYF	TGTGCCAGCAGCGGGACTAGCGGGAGACCAGAGACCCAGTACTTC
TRBV20-1	.	few	TRBJ1-4	CSASTNEKLFF	TGCAGTGCTTCAACTAATGAAAAACTGTTTTTT
TRBV10-1	.	.	TRBJ1-3	CASSDGRGSSGNTIYF	TGCGCCAGCAGTGACGGACGGGGATCAAGTGGAAACACCATATATTTT
TRBV29-1	.	.	TRBJ2-5	CSVTLGETQYF	TGCAGCGTGACACTGGGTGAGACCCAGTACTTC
TRBV4-1	.	.	TRBJ1-2	CASSQGTVYGYTF	TGCGCCAGCAGCCAAGGGACAGTCTATGGCTACACCTTC